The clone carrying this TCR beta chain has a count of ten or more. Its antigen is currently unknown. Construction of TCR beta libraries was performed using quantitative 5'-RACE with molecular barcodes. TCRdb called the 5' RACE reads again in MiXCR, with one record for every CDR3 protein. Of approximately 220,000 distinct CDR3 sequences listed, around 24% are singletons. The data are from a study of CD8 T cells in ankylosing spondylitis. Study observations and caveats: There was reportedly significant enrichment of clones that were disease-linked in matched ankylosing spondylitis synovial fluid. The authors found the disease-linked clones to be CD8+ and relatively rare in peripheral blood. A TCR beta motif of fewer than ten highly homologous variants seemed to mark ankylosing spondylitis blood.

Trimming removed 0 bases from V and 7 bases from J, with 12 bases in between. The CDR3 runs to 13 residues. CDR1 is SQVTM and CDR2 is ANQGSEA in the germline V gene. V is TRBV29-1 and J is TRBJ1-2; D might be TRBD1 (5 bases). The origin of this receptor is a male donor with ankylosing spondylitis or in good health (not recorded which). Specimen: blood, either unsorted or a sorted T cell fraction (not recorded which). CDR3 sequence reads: CSVEDCQGCGYTF. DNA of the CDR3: TGCAGCGTTGAAGACTGCCAGGGTTGTGGCTACACCTTC.